This passage covers 32 T cell receptor beta chains from one sample sequenced in a study of blood T cell repertoires in COVID-19 (dated by TCRdb to between 2020 and 2021). Library creation used the immunoSEQ multiplex PCR assay. In TCRdb, the immuneACCESS table is reduced to in-frame sequences with V and J assigned. These tables do not hold every clone; where another copy was compared, an unresolved V gene accounts for under half, and the others remain unexplained. Within this sample are about 400,000 clones, with around nine tenths of them counted one time only. The top ten constitute 3% of the sample. The sequencing sample was made of peripheral blood. The receptors were gathered from a human donor in a cohort sampled during active COVID-19.

The chain is built from TRBV5-1 and TRBJ2-1, with D perhaps matching TRBD1 (5 bases). V was trimmed by 0 bases and J by 12 bases, leaving 22 bases between them. The CDR3 loop spans 16 amino acids. Germline CDR1 reads SGHRS; CDR2 reads YFSETQ. This CDR3 is CASSLGGARGAPVQFF. The CDR3 nucleotides read TGCGCCAGCAGCTTGGGTGGGGCTAGGGGTGCTCCAGTGCAGTTCTTC.

CDR3 residues: CASSSPGLAFLGTQYF. CDR3 DNA sequence: TGTGCCAGCAGTTCCCCGGGACTAGCGTTTCTAGGTACGCAGTATTTT. V gene TRBV5-6 combines with J gene TRBJ2-3, with 10 positions matching TRBD2. V was pared by 5 bases and J by 8 bases, with 14 bases of the junction left unmatched. Per the germline V gene, CDR1 is SGHDT and CDR2 is YYEEEE. This CDR3 has 16 residues.

This clone was detected ten times or more. The J gene is TRBJ2-7, the V gene TRBV3-1 (or the pseudogene TRBV3-2); 11 positions agree with TRBD2. V was clipped by 11 bases and J by 5 bases; unmatched bases: 5. Per germline, CDR1 LGHDT and CDR2 YNNKEL (reference sequence). The CDR3 has 12 amino acids. In DNA form, the CDR3 reads TGTGCCGTACGACTAGCGGGGAACGAGCAGTACTTC. This gives the protein CAVRLAGNEQYF.

The chain uses TRBV3-1 (or the pseudogene TRBV3-2) and TRBJ2-7; D is perhaps TRBD1 (6 bases). Germline CDR1 and CDR2: LGHDT and YNNKEL (reference sequence). The CDR3 sequence is 16 residues long. V was trimmed by 0 bases and J by 6 bases, leaving 18 bases between them. The CDR3 nucleotides are TGTGCCAGCAGCCAAGATCTTGAGACAGGTCGAACCGAGCAGTACTTC. Amino acid sequence: CASSQDLETGRTEQYF.

The chain joins TRBV30 to TRBJ1-1; D is perhaps TRBD1 (5 bases). The germline CDR1 and CDR2 sequences are GTSNPN and SVGIG (reference sequence). Between the trimmed V and J ends, which lost 1 base and 1 base, there was a span of 7 bases. CDR3 size: 13 residues. CDR3 protein: CAWSGQTNTEAFF. The CDR3 DNA reads as TGTGCCTGGAGTGGACAGACGAACACTGAAGCTTTCTTT.

The chain uses TRBV19 and TRBJ1-6, with a weak D call TRBD1 (6 bases). Trimming pared 6 bases from V and 3 bases from J, leaving 9 bases between. This CDR3 has 14 amino acids. The germline CDR1 and CDR2 sequences are LNHDA and SQIVND (reference sequence). DNA for the CDR3: TGTGCCAGTAGGAGGGACATCTATAATTCACCCCTCCACTTT. This sequence encodes CASRRDIYNSPLHF.

The chain couples TRBV20-1 to TRBJ2-7; D perhaps matches TRBD2 (6 bases). Trimming cost V 3 bases and J 0 bases, with 15 bases left between them. In germline, CDR1 is DFQATT, CDR2 SNEGSKA (reference sequence). This CDR3 spans 15 amino acids. The CDR3 DNA reads TGCAGTGCTAGTACGTCCGGGACTGCCTCCTACGAGCAGTACTTC. It encodes CSASTSGTASYEQYF.

This chain's CDR3 is CASRARGGSTDTQYF. CDR3 sequence (DNA): TGTGCCAGCAGAGCGCGGGGGGGCAGCACAGATACGCAGTATTTT. The chain combines TRBV6-4 with TRBJ2-3, with 9 bases that match TRBD2. Germline CDR1 reads MRHNA; CDR2 reads SNTAGT. The CDR3 sequence is 15 residues long. After removal of 6 bases from V and 0 bases from J, the junction contained 4 bases not matched to a gene.

The CDR3 sequence is CASSPRAGHEQFF. Written as DNA, the CDR3 is TGTGCCAGCAGCCCCCGGGCGGGCCATGAGCAGTTCTTC. The chain uses TRBV21-1 and TRBJ2-1; no DNA check was done on the table's D call, TRBD2. TRBV21-1 is annotated as a pseudogene. CDR3 length: 13 amino acids.

This chain connects TRBV15 to TRBJ2-3, with D possibly being TRBD2 (7 bases). Germline V CDR1 and CDR2: LNHNV, YYDKDF (reference sequence). V shed 4 bases and J shed 6 bases, with 20 bases lying between them. There are 16 residues in the CDR3. For the CDR3, the DNA is TGTGCCACCAGCACCCGGGGGCTAGCGGACTTGGATACGCAGTATTTT. It translates to CATSTRGLADLDTQYF.

The chain recombines TRBV3-1 (or the pseudogene TRBV3-2) with TRBJ1-3; D perhaps matches TRBD1 (6 bases). Between the trimmed V and J ends, which lost 2 bases and 4 bases, there was a span of 15 bases. CDR3 length: 16 amino acids. Germline CDR1 is LGHDT and CDR2 is YNNKEL (reference sequence). CDR3 amino acids: CASSQQHREAGNTIYF. CDR3 coding DNA: TGTGCCAGCAGCCAACAACACAGGGAAGCAGGAAACACCATATATTTT.

On this clone itself: At one end, the junction sequence differs from germline, possibly due to a read error. This rearrangement joins TRBV6-6 to TRBJ1-2; TRBD1 matches 7 bases. Germline values: CDR1 MNHNY, CDR2 SVGAGI (reference sequence). This CDR3 spans 13 amino acids. For the CDR3, the DNA is TGTGCCAGCAGTTACTCCCCACAGACAGGGTGGGTCTTC. Translating gives CASSYSPQTGWVF.

This chain joins TRBV30 and TRBJ1-5; no definite D call. Between the trimmed V and J ends, which lost 3 bases and 1 base, there was a span of 13 bases. CDR3 length: 15 amino acids. Germline V gene lookup returns CDR1 GTSNPN and CDR2 SVGIG (reference sequence). The CDR3 sequence: CAWSEGDESNQPQHF. The CDR3 nucleotides read TGTGCCTGGAGCGAGGGTGACGAGAGCAATCAGCCCCAGCATTTT.

This chain uses TRBV5-6 with TRBJ1-1; 7 bases are shared with TRBD1. CDR1 SGHDT and CDR2 YYEEEE come from the germline V gene. This CDR3 has 16 amino acids. Germline trimming cut 0 bases from V and 4 bases from J; bases unmatched to any gene: 9. In nucleotides, the CDR3 is TGTGCCAGCAGCTTGGCTTATGGGACAGCGAGCACTGAAGCTTTCTTT. Translation: CASSLAYGTASTEAFF.

CDR3 nucleotide sequence: TGTGCCAGCAGCCTCTCCGGGAACACTGAAGCTTTCTTT. Protein sequence: CASSLSGNTEAFF. The chain combines TRBV3-1 (or the pseudogene TRBV3-2) with TRBJ1-1; no reliable D call. V was pared by 4 bases and J by 1 base, with 7 bases between. Germline CDR1 LGHDT, CDR2 YNNKEL (reference sequence). The CDR3 is made up of 13 amino acids.

This chain uses TRBV19 with TRBJ2-1, with D possibly TRBD1 on 6 matching bases. Germline V gene data show CDR1 as LNHDA and CDR2 as SQIVND (reference sequence). The V and J ends lost 2 bases and 8 bases respectively, with 10 bases between them. The CDR3 runs to 13 residues. CDR3 nucleotides: TGTGCCAGTAGTATAACCCGACAGGATGAGCAGTTCTTC. Its translation: CASSITRQDEQFF.

The V and J genes are TRBV11-2 and TRBJ2-1; D is perhaps TRBD1 (6 bases). V was trimmed by 1 base and J by 13 bases, leaving 11 bases between them. The germline gives CDR1 SGHAT, CDR2 FQNNGV. This CDR3 comprises 12 residues. The CDR3 DNA follows: TGTGCCAGCAGCTTAGCAGGGGCCGGTCAGTTCTTC. The encoded protein is CASSLAGAGQFF.

The CDR3 reads CAWSTSGGPYQETQYF. In DNA, the CDR3 is TGTGCCTGGAGTACTAGCGGGGGACCATATCAAGAGACCCAGTACTTC. The chain has TRBV30 and TRBJ2-5; 11 bases fit TRBD2. The J segment lost 2 bases and the V segment lost 2 bases, leaving 7 bases of the junction unmatched. The CDR3 spans 16 residues. The germline V gene encodes CDR1 GTSNPN and CDR2 SVGIG (reference sequence).

The chain carries TRBV7-6 and TRBJ2-7, with 7 bases that match TRBD2. Germline V CDR1 and CDR2: SGHVS, FNYEAQ. The CDR3 totals 17 residues. Unmatched junction bases numbered 16, after V lost 4 bases and J lost 4 bases. In DNA form, the CDR3 reads TGTGCCAGCAGCTCGGGACTACCCCAGACCGGAGGGTACGAGCAGTACTTC. Translation gives CASSSGLPQTGGYEQYF.

The chain couples TRBV11-1 to TRBJ2-7; a possible D gene is TRBD1 (5 bases). Trimming pared 8 bases from V and 3 bases from J, leaving 14 bases between. CDR3 length: 13 residues. From germline, CDR1 is SGHAT and CDR2 FQDESV (reference sequence). The CDR3 DNA reads TGTGCCAGCGGGGCAGGGCTCTACTACGAGCAGTACTTC. This gives the protein CASGAGLYYEQYF.

V gene TRBV21-1 combines with J gene TRBJ2-3; the tabulated D call, TRBD2, remains unverified against the DNA. TRBV21-1 is a recognized pseudogene. The CDR3 totals 15 residues. For the CDR3, the DNA is TGTGCCAGCAGCAATTTGGAGAACCACACAGATACGCAGTATTTT. It specifies CASSNLENHTDTQYF.

The chain links TRBV9 to TRBJ2-1, with 7 bases fitting TRBD2. CDR1 and CDR2 from the germline V gene are SGDLS and YYNGEE. V gave up 1 base and J gave up 6 bases; unmatched junction bases: 4. The CDR3 sequence is 14 residues long. Here the CDR3 DNA reads TGTGCCAGCAGCGTAACACTAGCGTCCAATGAGCAGTTCTTC. Its protein is CASSVTLASNEQFF.

This sequence joins TRBV19 and TRBJ2-1; the match to TRBD2 covers 8 bases. The CDR3 consists of 17 residues. With 3 bases clipped from V and 3 bases from J, the junction kept 10 bases outside the gene matches. The V gene's germline CDR1 is LNHDA and CDR2 SQIVND (reference sequence). CDR3 sequence reads: CASSMALGGALYNEQFF. The CDR3 DNA reads as TGTGCCAGTAGTATGGCTCTCGGGGGGGCCCTCTACAATGAGCAGTTCTTC.

The J gene is TRBJ1-2, the V gene TRBV19, with 8 bases lining up with TRBD1. Germline-derived CDR1 and CDR2 are LNHDA and SQIVND (reference sequence). The V segment lost 6 bases and the J segment 5 bases; nucleotides outside the gene matches: 5. The CDR3 consists of 13 residues. In DNA, the CDR3 is TGTGCCAGTAGGCCTACAGGGGGATATGGCTACACCTTC. It specifies CASRPTGGYGYTF.

This clone was seen only once. The genes are TRBV24-1 and TRBJ2-3; 9 nucleotides line up with TRBD2. There are 15 residues in the CDR3. In germline, CDR1 is KGHDR, CDR2 SFDVKD. The trim removed 5 bases at V and 2 bases at J, leaving 4 bases unmatched. CDR3 loop: CATSGTSASTDTQYF. CDR3 in DNA: TGTGCCACCAGTGGGACTAGCGCTTCCACAGATACGCAGTATTTT.

This CDR3 reads CASSATGTGTDTQYF. In DNA form, the CDR3 reads TGTGCCAGCTCGGCTACCGGGACAGGCACAGATACGCAGTATTTT. The chain carries TRBV6-5 and TRBJ2-3, with 7 bases aligning to TRBD1. The V segment lost 8 bases and the J segment 1 base; nucleotides outside the gene matches: 9. Looked up from germline, CDR1 is MNHEY and CDR2 is SVGAGI. This CDR3 contains 15 residues.

A single count supports this clone. This chain joins TRBV29-1 and TRBJ1-2; the D gene is possibly TRBD1 (6 bases). The CDR3 is 13 amino acids. The V gene's germline CDR1 is SQVTM and CDR2 ANQGSEA. V lost 3 bases, J lost 4 bases, and 12 bases lay in between. CDR3 region: CSVEGGAFYGYTF. Here the CDR3 DNA reads TGCAGCGTTGAGGGGGGGGCATTCTATGGCTACACCTTC.

The chain links TRBV4-1 to TRBJ2-1, with 8 bases that match TRBD2. The J segment lost 3 bases and the V segment lost 4 bases, leaving 8 bases of the junction unmatched. CDR1 and CDR2 (germline): MGHRA, YSYEKL. The CDR3 covers 16 residues. CDR3 region: CASSRFGAGGYNEQFF. Written as DNA, the CDR3 is TGCGCCAGCAGCCGCTTCGGGGCGGGGGGCTACAATGAGCAGTTCTTC.

This chain links TRBV27 with TRBJ2-5; TRBD2 matches 11 bases. Trimming cost V 5 bases and J 4 bases; bases outside gene matches: 6. CDR3 length: 15 amino acids. Looked up from germline, CDR1 is MNHEY and CDR2 is SMNVEV (reference sequence). Here the CDR3 reads CASSRGLAEIETQYF. Written as DNA, the CDR3 is TGTGCCAGCAGTCGGGGACTAGCGGAAATAGAGACCCAGTACTTC.

The J gene is TRBJ1-5, the V gene TRBV6-1, with a tentative D call TRBD1 (5 bases). The CDR3 totals 17 residues. Germline V gives CDR1 MNHNS, CDR2 SASEGT. Trimming pared 2 bases from V and 0 bases from J, leaving 14 bases between. The CDR3 reads CASSERIDSHSNQPQHF. DNA for the CDR3: TGTGCCAGCAGTGAAAGGATCGACAGCCATAGCAATCAGCCCCAGCATTTT.

The CDR3 sequence is CASSISQRSYEQYF. The CDR3, as DNA: TGTGCCAGTAGTATATCCCAGCGGTCCTACGAGCAGTACTTC. The genes are TRBV19 and TRBJ2-7, with D possibly being TRBD2 (5 bases). The germline CDR1 and CDR2 sequences are LNHDA and SQIVND (reference sequence). The CDR3 runs 14 residues. V lost 2 bases to trimming and J lost 1 base, with 9 bases between them.

This clone was counted only a few times. The chain has TRBV19 and TRBJ1-5; perhaps TRBD1 as D (6 bases). The CDR3 loop spans 15 amino acids. Germline CDR1 is LNHDA and CDR2 is SQIVND (reference sequence). Trimming cost V 4 bases and J 0 bases, with 10 bases left between them. The DNA for the CDR3 is TGTGCCAGTAGTAGCCAGGGGTCTAGCAATCAGCCCCAGCATTTT. Its protein is CASSSQGSSNQPQHF.